This T cell receptor (beta chain) was obtained from a study of control samples from healthy donors and cancer patients. Profiling relied on immunoSEQ multiplex PCR, and the TCRdb table lists in-frame clones only, not all of them. Among 85,000 to 95,000 clones listed, 88% were seen once. The V end was cut by 4 bases, the J end by 4 bases, with 13 bases between. The CDR3 extends over 14 amino acids. The germline V gene encodes CDR1 LGHDT and CDR2 YNNKEL (reference sequence). Sequencing was carried out using blood. The receptor was derived from a woman aged 70-85 years in good health. V and J are TRBV3-1 (or the pseudogene TRBV3-2) and TRBJ1-1, with D perhaps TRBD1 (6 bases). CDR3 amino acids: CASSPQRGPTEAFF. The CDR3 DNA reads as TGTGCCAGCAGCCCACAGCGGGGGCCCACTGAAGCTTTCTTT.